These 8 T cell receptor beta chains were all obtained from the same sample, sequenced in a study of vaccination and CD4 T cells after COVID-19. Antigens for these TCRs are unknown. The treatment here: approximately nine-day PBMC culture with coronavirus spike peptide pools or control peptides (ViraFEST assay). Oncomine TCR Beta short-read sequencing was applied to DNA from cultured CD4+ T cells. TCRdb re-called the PCR reads through MiXCR, storing one row per CDR3 protein. Of some 18,000 distinct CDR3 sequences in the sample, just under 30% were seen once. Sequencing was performed on cultured CD4+ T cells from blood. These receptors came from a human donor with COVID-19.

The chain combines TRBV5-4 with TRBJ1-1, with TRBD1 matching 9 bases. There are 13 residues in the CDR3. Germline CDR1 reads SGHNT; CDR2 reads YYREEE (reference sequence). After removal of 0 bases from V and 11 bases from J, the junction contained 5 bases not matched to a gene. The CDR3 DNA reads as TGTGCCAGCAGCTTGGAAAGGGACAGGGCCGCTTTCTTT. Residues: CASSLERDRAAFF.

This rearrangement joins TRBV5-1 to TRBJ2-3; D is ambiguous. The CDR3 is 13 residues long. V lost 0 bases, J lost 2 bases, and 4 bases lay in between. The germline V gene encodes CDR1 SGHRS and CDR2 YFSETQ. CDR3 residues: CASSLEDTDTQYF. DNA for the CDR3: TGCGCCAGCAGCTTGGAAGACACAGATACGCAGTATTTT.

About this clonotype itself: A much bigger clone sits one base away, suggesting this may be a read error. The CDR3, as DNA: TGTGCCGGCAGCTTAGAGAATGGCTACACCTTC. Its translation: CAGSLENGYTF. The chain couples TRBV7-9 to TRBJ1-2, with unresolved D. This CDR3 contains 11 residues. Germline V gene sequence: CDR1 SEHNR, CDR2 FQNEAQ (reference sequence).

This clonotype turned up a few times. The rearrangement uses TRBV6-4 and TRBJ1-5; D is uncertain. V gave up 6 bases and J gave up 5 bases, with 5 bases separating them. CDR3 size: 11 residues. Germline values: CDR1 MRHNA, CDR2 SNTAGT. The CDR3 DNA reads TGTGCCAGCAGGGTATATCAGCCCCAGCATTTT. It yields the protein CASRVYQPQHF.

The chain is built from TRBV4-2 and TRBJ2-3; 8 bases are shared with TRBD2. The CDR3 contains 16 residues. With V trimmed by 1 base and J by 0 bases, 3 bases remained unmatched. Germline V gives CDR1 LGHNA, CDR2 YNFKEQ. Here the CDR3 reads CASSQVAGGSTDTQYF. The CDR3 DNA follows: TGTGCCAGCAGCCAAGTCGCGGGGGGAAGCACAGATACGCAGTATTTT.

This clonotype has a handful of counts. This rearrangement joins TRBV6-2 or TRBV6-3 to TRBJ1-5, with 7 bases identical to TRBD1. The CDR3 is 16 residues long. Per the germline V gene, CDR1 is MNHEY and CDR2 is SVGEGT. J lost 1 base, V lost 4 bases, and 7 bases had no gene match. The CDR3 protein is CASSSKGAMSNQPQHF. In DNA, the CDR3 is TGTGCCAGCAGTTCGAAGGGGGCGATGAGCAATCAGCCCCAGCATTTT.

The V and J genes are TRBV12-3 or TRBV12-4 and TRBJ1-2; possibly TRBD1 for D (6 bases). The V and J ends lost 3 bases and 8 bases respectively, with 16 bases between them. The CDR3 is 14 residues long. The CDR3: CASSFGGRDRGYTF. CDR3 bases: TGTGCCAGCAGTTTTGGGGGCAGGGACCGCGGCTACACCTTC.

This clonotype appeared a few times. V gene TRBV7-3 combines with J gene TRBJ1-1, with TRBD1 as a possible D gene (6 bases). The germline gives CDR1 SGHTA, CDR2 FQGTGA. The CDR3 has 13 residues. V was shortened by 3 bases and J by 5 bases, with 10 bases between the two germline ends. The CDR3 bases are TGTGCCAGCAGCTTTCAGGGGAATACTGAAGCTTTCTTT. It encodes CASSFQGNTEAFF.